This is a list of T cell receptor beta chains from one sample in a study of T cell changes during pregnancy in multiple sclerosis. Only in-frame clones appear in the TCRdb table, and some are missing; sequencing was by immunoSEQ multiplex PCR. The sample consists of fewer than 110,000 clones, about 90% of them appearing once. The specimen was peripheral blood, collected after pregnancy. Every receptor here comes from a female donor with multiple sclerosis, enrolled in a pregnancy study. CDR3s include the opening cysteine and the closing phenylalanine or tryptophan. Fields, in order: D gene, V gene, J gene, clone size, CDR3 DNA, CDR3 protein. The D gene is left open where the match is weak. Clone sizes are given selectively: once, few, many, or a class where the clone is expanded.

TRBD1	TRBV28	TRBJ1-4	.	TGTGCCAGCAGTTTATTGGGACAGGGTCATGAAAAACTGTTTTTT	CASSLLGQGHEKLFF
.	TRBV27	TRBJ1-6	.	TGTGCCAGCAGTCCCCGGGAGGGTCAGAATTCACCCCTCCACTTT	CASSPREGQNSPLHF
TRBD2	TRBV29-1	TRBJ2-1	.	TGCAGCGTTGGTGGGAGGGATTACAATGAGCAGTTCTTC	CSVGGRDYNEQFF
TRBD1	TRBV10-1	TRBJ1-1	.	TGCGCCAGCAGTCTCCACCACAGGGGCCCTGAAGCTTTCTTT	CASSLHHRGPEAFF
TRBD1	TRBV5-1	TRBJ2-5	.	TGCGCCAGCAGCTGGGGAGACAGGGAAGAGACCCAGTACTTC	CASSWGDREETQYF
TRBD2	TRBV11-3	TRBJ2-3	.	TGTGCCAGCAGCCACCGGGCTAGCGGGTGCACAGATACGCAGTATTTT	CASSHRASGCTDTQYF
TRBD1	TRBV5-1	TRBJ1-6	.	TGCGCCAGCAGCTTGGAAGGACAGGGGGGTTCACCCCTCCACTTT	CASSLEGQGGSPLHF
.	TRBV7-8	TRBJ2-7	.	TGTGCCAGCAGCTTTTGGGGGCTACCCTCCTACGAGCAGTACTTC	CASSFWGLPSYEQYF
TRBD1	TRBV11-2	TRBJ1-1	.	TGTGCCAGCAGCTTAGTTCCAGGGGGCACTGAAGCTTTCTTT	CASSLVPGGTEAFF
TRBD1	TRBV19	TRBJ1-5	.	TGTGCCAGTAGTGCCCGGGACAGGGTCAATCAGCCCCAGCATTTT	CASSARDRVNQPQHF
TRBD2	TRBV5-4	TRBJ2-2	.	TGTGCCAGCAGCTTGCCCTCAGCGGGAGGCCCCGGGGAGCTGTTTTTT	CASSLPSAGGPGELFF
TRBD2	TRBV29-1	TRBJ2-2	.	TGCAGCGTTGGGCGGGAGGCTCGCACCGGGGAGCTGTTTTTT	CSVGREARTGELFF
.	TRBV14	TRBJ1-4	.	TGTGCCAGCAGCCCCGACAGGTTTAATGAAAAACTGTTTTTT	CASSPDRFNEKLFF
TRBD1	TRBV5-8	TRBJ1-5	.	TGTGCCAGCAGTAAGACAGGGGGAGGACAGCCCCAGCATTTT	CASSKTGGGQPQHF
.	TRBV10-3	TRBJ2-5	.	TGTGCCATCAGTGGCAGGCAAGAGACCCAGTACTTC	CAISGRQETQYF
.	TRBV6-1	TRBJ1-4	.	TGTGCCAGCAGTGAAAGGGGATCAGGAAAACTGTTTTTT	CASSERGSGKLFF
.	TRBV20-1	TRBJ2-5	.	TGCAGTGCTAGGCCGGAAGAGACCCAGTACTTC	CSARPEETQYF
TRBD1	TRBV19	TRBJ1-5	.	TGTGCCAGTAGTAGGCCCCCCTCAGGGGGCGTTCAGCCCCAGCATTTT	CASSRPPSGGVQPQHF
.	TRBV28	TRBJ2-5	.	TGTGCCAGCAGTTTGGACAGAAAAGAGACCCAGTACTTC	CASSLDRKETQYF
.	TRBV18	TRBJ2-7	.	TGTGCCAGCTCACCATCGGGGCTAGCGTACGAGCAGTACTTC	CASSPSGLAYEQYF
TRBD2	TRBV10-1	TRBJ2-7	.	TGCGCCAGCAGTGCCCTTGGCGGGAGGGGTGCCTACGAGCAGTACTTC	CASSALGGRGAYEQYF
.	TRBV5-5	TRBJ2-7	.	TGTGCCAGCAGCTTCTTACCGGGACAAGCCTACGAGCAGTACTTC	CASSFLPGQAYEQYF
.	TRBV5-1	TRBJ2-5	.	TGCGCCAGCAGCTTCCGCCAAGAGACCCAGTACTTC	CASSFRQETQYF
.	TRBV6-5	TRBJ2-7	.	.	CASSSGQGRYF
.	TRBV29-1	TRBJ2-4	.	TGCAGCGTTGAGGGCGGGATGGGAATAGGGAAAAACATTCAGTACTTC	CSVEGGMGIGKNIQYF
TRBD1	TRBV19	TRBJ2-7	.	TGTGCCAGTAGTGCCGGGACAGGGGGCGCCGGATCCTACGAGCAGTACTTC	CASSAGTGGAGSYEQYF
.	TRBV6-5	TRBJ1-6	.	TGTGCCAGCAGTTCAACGACAGTAACAAATTCACCCCTCCACTTT	CASSSTTVTNSPLHF
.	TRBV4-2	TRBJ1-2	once	TGTGCCAGCAGCCAAGAAACAGGGACCACCGTCTATGGCTACACCTTC	CASSQETGTTVYGYTF
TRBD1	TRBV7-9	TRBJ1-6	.	TGTGCCAGCAACCGAGAGATTACAGGGGGGACGAATTCACCCCTCCACTTT	CASNREITGGTNSPLHF
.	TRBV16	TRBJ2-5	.	TGTGCCAGCAGCCAATCGGGGACACCCCCGTGGGAGACCCAGTACTTC	CASSQSGTPPWETQYF
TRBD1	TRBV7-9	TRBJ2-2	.	TGTGCCAGCAGCTTGATACCCGGGACAGACACCGGGGAGCTGTTTTTT	CASSLIPGTDTGELFF
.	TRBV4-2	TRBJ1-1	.	TGTGCCAGCAGCTTTTCGGACAGCACTGAAGCTTTCTTT	CASSFSDSTEAFF
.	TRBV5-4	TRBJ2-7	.	TGTGCCAGCAGTTTTCGGTCCGCCGAGCAGTACTTC	CASSFRSAEQYF
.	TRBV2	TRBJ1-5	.	TGTGCCAGCAGTCCTTCTCAGGATCTTAGCAATCAGCCCCAGCATTTT	CASSPSQDLSNQPQHF
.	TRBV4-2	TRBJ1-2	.	TGTGCCAGCAGCCAAGCCCGCGGGACCAACTATGGCTACACCTTC	CASSQARGTNYGYTF
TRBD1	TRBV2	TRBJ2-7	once	TGTGCCATTGTCGGCGGGACAGGTGACCACGAGCAGTACTTC	CAIVGGTGDHEQYF
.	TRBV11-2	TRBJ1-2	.	TGTGCCAGCAGCTCAAGGAGGGCTGGAGGCTACACCTTC	CASSSRRAGGYTF
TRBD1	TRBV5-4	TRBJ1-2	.	TGTGCCAGCAGCCTTATGCCGACAGGGGGCTACTATGGCTACACCTTC	CASSLMPTGGYYGYTF
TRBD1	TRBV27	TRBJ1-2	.	TGTGCCAGCAGTTCCCATGGACAGGCCCGCTACACCTTC	CASSSHGQARYTF
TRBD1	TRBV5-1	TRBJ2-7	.	TGCGCCAGCAGCTTGGGGGACAGTGTCTACGAGCAGTACTTC	CASSLGDSVYEQYF
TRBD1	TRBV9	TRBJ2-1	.	TGTGCCAGCAGCCCTGTGGACAGGGGGCACTACAATGAGCAGTTCTTC	CASSPVDRGHYNEQFF
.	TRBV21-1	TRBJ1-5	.	TGTGCCAGCAGCAAATGGGAGGACAGCAATCAGCCCCAGCATTTT	CASSKWEDSNQPQHF
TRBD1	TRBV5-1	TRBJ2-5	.	TGCGCCAGCAGCTTGGGATTCGGGACAGGGAAAGAGACCCAGTACTTC	CASSLGFGTGKETQYF
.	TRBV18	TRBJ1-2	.	TGTGCCAGCTCACCATCCCAAAACTATGGCTACACCTTC	CASSPSQNYGYTF
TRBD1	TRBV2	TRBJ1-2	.	TGTGCCAGCAGTGAGGGGCCGGGACAGGGGGCGCTTCGGGGCTACACCTTC	CASSEGPGQGALRGYTF
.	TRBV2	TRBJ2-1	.	TGTGCCAGCTCACAAAGAAGCTCCTACAATGAGCAGTTCTTC	CASSQRSSYNEQFF
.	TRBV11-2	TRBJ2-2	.	TGTGCCAGCAGCCCAACCTGGGCGGGGGGGGAGCTGTTTTTT	CASSPTWAGGELFF
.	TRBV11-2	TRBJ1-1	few	TGTGCCAGCAGCTTAGCTTTAGCGGGGGGCACTGAAGCTTTCTTT	CASSLALAGGTEAFF
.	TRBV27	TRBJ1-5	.	TGTGCCAGCAGTCCTCCTAGGTTTCGCATTAGCAATCAGCCCCAGCATTTT	CASSPPRFRISNQPQHF
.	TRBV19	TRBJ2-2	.	TGTGCCAGTAGTATAGCGGGCAGGGGAAACACCGGGGAGCTGTTTTTT	CASSIAGRGNTGELFF
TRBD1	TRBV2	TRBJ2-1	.	TGTGCCAGCGGACAGGCTAACTGGAATGAGCAGTTCTTC	CASGQANWNEQFF
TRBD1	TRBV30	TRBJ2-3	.	TGTGCCTGGGGCAGGGGGCGGTCGGATACGCAGTATTTT	CAWGRGRSDTQYF
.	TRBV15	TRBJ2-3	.	TGTGCCACCAGCCTCTGGGGGGGCAGCGCAGATACGCAGTATTTT	CATSLWGGSADTQYF
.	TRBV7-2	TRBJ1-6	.	TGTGCCAGCAGCTTACAGGGGAGTAATTCACCCCTCCACTTT	CASSLQGSNSPLHF
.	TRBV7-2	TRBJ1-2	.	TGTGCCAGCAGCCTACCGTGGGACACTCGGGCTGGCTACACCTTC	CASSLPWDTRAGYTF
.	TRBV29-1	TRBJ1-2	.	TGCAGCGTTGAAGATTTGGCAGTCAACTATGGCTACACCTTC	CSVEDLAVNYGYTF
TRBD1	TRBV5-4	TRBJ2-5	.	TGTGCCAGCAGCGGACAGGGGGCGGCGGAGACCCAGTACTTC	CASSGQGAAETQYF
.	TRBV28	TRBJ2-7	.	TGTGCCAGCAGTGCATCGACTGCGGACGAGCAGTACTTC	CASSASTADEQYF
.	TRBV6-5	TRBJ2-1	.	TGTGCCAGCAGTAGACAGAGCCTCTCCTACAATGAGCAGTTCTTC	CASSRQSLSYNEQFF
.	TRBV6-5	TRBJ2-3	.	TGTGCCAGCAGTTCCCTAGCGCTAAGCACAGATACGCAGTATTTT	CASSSLALSTDTQYF